These 30 T cell receptor beta chains were sequenced from one sample in a study of T cell responses to AZD1222 COVID-19 vaccine. The data were produced by immunoSEQ multiplex PCR, yet TCRdb's version contains in-frame clones alone and is incomplete. The data contain more than 120,000 clones, around 90% of them singletons. Sequencing used peripheral blood, obtained 28 days after the second AZD1222 dose. Source of these receptors: an adult who received the AZD1222 COVID-19 vaccine.

The gene calls are TRBV24-1 and TRBJ1-2; no clear D. V was trimmed by 4 bases and J by 1 base, leaving 6 bases between them. The CDR3 is 13 amino acids. CDR1 and CDR2 (germline): KGHDR, SFDVKD. The chain's CDR3 is CATSEGINYGYTF. The CDR3, as DNA: TGTGCCACCAGTGAGGGGATTAACTATGGCTACACCTTC.

As regards this clone: This sample includes further DNA sequences coding for the same CDR3. The chain uses TRBV11-3 and TRBJ2-7; TRBD2 matches at 11 bases. Germline V gene sequence: CDR1 SGHNT, CDR2 YENEEA. CDR3 length equals 16 residues. V was clipped by 1 base and J by 0 bases; unmatched bases: 2. The CDR3 protein is CASSLGLAGSSYEQYF. In nucleotides, the CDR3 is TGTGCCAGCAGCTTAGGACTAGCGGGGAGCTCCTACGAGCAGTACTTC.

This rearrangement joins TRBV7-6 to TRBJ2-5, with 12 bases matching TRBD2. Germline assignment: CDR1 SGHVS and CDR2 FNYEAQ. V shed 0 bases, J shed 3 bases, and the junction held 11 bases outside the gene matches. This CDR3 comprises 19 residues. The CDR3, as DNA: TGTGCCAGCAGCTTAGCTAAACTAGCGGGAGGAACTTTTAAAGAGACCCAGTACTTC. It yields the protein CASSLAKLAGGTFKETQYF.

This clone was seen more than once but under ten times. The chain has TRBV4-2 and TRBJ2-2, with D possibly TRBD2 on 5 matching bases. Trimming left V 5 bases short and J 2 bases short, with 15 bases between. Germline V gene sequence: CDR1 LGHNA, CDR2 YNFKEQ. The CDR3 runs to 16 residues. The CDR3 sequence is CASSMSAEANTGELFF. Written as DNA, the CDR3 is TGTGCCAGCAGCATGTCGGCGGAGGCTAACACCGGGGAGCTGTTTTTT.

This clone was seen just once. The J gene is TRBJ1-2, the V gene TRBV7-9; D possibly corresponds to TRBD1 (5 bases). Germline lookup yields CDR1 SEHNR and CDR2 FQNEAQ (reference sequence). The CDR3 is 14 amino acids. Trimming took off 4 bases at V and 2 bases at J, with 11 bases between the two ends. For the CDR3, the DNA is TGTGCCAGCAGCTCCCCGACAGTAAACTATGGCTACACCTTC. Translated, it gives CASSSPTVNYGYTF.

The genes are TRBV29-1 and TRBJ2-7, with D perhaps TRBD2 (5 bases). The CDR3 consists of 14 residues. Germline CDR1 SQVTM, CDR2 ANQGSEA. Trimming stripped 1 base from V and 4 bases from J, with 14 bases between. The CDR3 coding sequence is TGCAGCGTTGAAGGCTGGGCCTCGGGGTACGAGCAGTACTTC. Its protein is CSVEGWASGYEQYF.

V usage is TRBV30 and J usage is TRBJ1-1; 7 bases line up with TRBD1. The ends lost 1 base at V and 4 bases at J; junction bases unmatched: 9. This CDR3 is built from 15 residues. Germline V CDR1 and CDR2: GTSNPN, SVGIG (reference sequence). The CDR3 region has the DNA TGTGCCTGGAGTGGAAAAGCAGGGGGTAGCACTGAAGCTTTCTTT. Its protein product is CAWSGKAGGSTEAFF.

The chain couples TRBV18 to TRBJ1-2, with D possibly matching TRBD1 (6 bases). V lost 2 bases, J lost 8 bases, and 15 bases lay in between. The CDR3 is made up of 14 amino acids. Germline values: CDR1 KGHSH, CDR2 LQKENI. CDR3 protein: CASSPFRDMEGYTF. Here the CDR3 DNA reads TGTGCCAGCTCACCATTCCGGGACATGGAAGGCTACACCTTC.

The CDR3 region is CASSVAIGTTPTFGGYTF. Here the CDR3 DNA reads TGTGCCAGCAGCGTAGCTATAGGGACGACACCCACCTTCGGTGGCTACACCTTC. This chain connects TRBV9 to TRBJ1-2, with a weak D call TRBD1 (5 bases). CDR3 length equals 18 residues. In germline, CDR1 is SGDLS, CDR2 YYNGEE. V was pared by 0 bases and J by 7 bases, with 25 bases between.

The chain combines TRBV4-2 with TRBJ2-4, with TRBD2 as a possible D gene (6 bases). The V gene lost 4 bases and the J gene lost 7 bases, with 17 bases spanning the gap. This CDR3 is 15 amino acids long. Germline loops: CDR1 LGHNA, CDR2 YNFKEQ. The CDR3: CASSRTGTGENIQYF. In DNA form, the CDR3 reads TGTGCCAGCAGCCGCACTGGGACGGGGGAGAACATTCAGTACTTC.

The V and J genes are TRBV18 and TRBJ2-2; D is unresolved. Germline CDR1 and CDR2: KGHSH and LQKENI. The CDR3 covers 15 residues. Trimming pared 3 bases from V and 5 bases from J, leaving 13 bases between. CDR3 residues: CASSPSGLGTGELFF. CDR3 nucleotide sequence: TGTGCCAGCTCACCGTCGGGCCTCGGAACCGGGGAGCTGTTTTTT.

The chain has TRBV24-1 and TRBJ1-2, with 9 nucleotides matching TRBD1. CDR1 and CDR2 from the germline V gene are KGHDR and SFDVKD. After removal of 3 bases from V and 8 bases from J, the junction contained 6 bases not matched to a gene. CDR3 length equals 14 residues. CDR3 nucleotides: TGTGCCACCAGTGATCCCCGGACAGGGGTCGGCTACACCTTC. This codes for CATSDPRTGVGYTF.

This chain joins TRBV5-1 and TRBJ1-2; no clear D gene. The CDR3 spans 14 residues. Trimming pared 0 bases from V and 3 bases from J, leaving 9 bases between. The germline V gene encodes CDR1 SGHRS and CDR2 YFSETQ. CDR3 coding DNA: TGCGCCAGCAGCTTGGAGGGAACCCACTATGGCTACACCTTC. Translation gives CASSLEGTHYGYTF.

The CDR3 region has the DNA TGCGCCAGCAGCCAAGAAGGCTGGACTAGCGGGAGTGACTCACCCACAGATACGCAGTATTTT. Amino acid sequence: CASSQEGWTSGSDSPTDTQYF. The rearrangement joins TRBV4-1 to TRBJ2-3; 13 bases fit TRBD2. The V gene end was trimmed by 0 bases and the J gene end by 2 bases; junction bases not matched to a gene: 14. CDR1 is MGHRA, CDR2 YSYEKL, per germline. The CDR3 length is 21 residues.

CDR3 coding DNA: TGTGCCAGCAGCTCGACCACAGGGCGAGAGCAGTTCTTC. This codes for CASSSTTGREQFF. The rearrangement uses TRBV7-2 and TRBJ2-1, with a tentative D call TRBD1 (6 bases). V was trimmed by 4 bases and J by 10 bases, leaving 14 bases between them. The CDR3 runs 13 residues. Germline lookup yields CDR1 SGHTA and CDR2 FQGNSA.

J is TRBJ1-2 and V is TRBV4-3; 7 bases line up with TRBD1. J lost 1 base, V lost 2 bases, and 4 bases had no gene match. The CDR3 is made up of 15 amino acids. Germline V gives CDR1 LGHNA, CDR2 YSLEER. The CDR3 sequence: CASSQQQGYNYGYTF. CDR3 DNA: TGCGCCAGCAGCCAACAACAGGGGTATAACTATGGCTACACCTTC.

The V gene is TRBV27, the J gene TRBJ1-1, with D uncertain. The germline V gene has CDR1 MNHEY and CDR2 SMNVEV (reference sequence). Trimming left V 3 bases short and J 1 base short, with 6 bases between. CDR3 length: 13 amino acids. The CDR3 is CASSFRPNTEAFF. As DNA, the CDR3 is TGTGCCAGCAGTTTTAGGCCGAACACTGAAGCTTTCTTT.

J is TRBJ2-1 and V is TRBV28; 10 nucleotides line up with TRBD2. The CDR3 runs 14 residues. Germline CDR1 is MDHEN and CDR2 is SYDVKM. Losses at the gene ends were 7 bases for V and 2 bases for J; bases not matched to a gene: 2. The chain's CDR3 is CASNLAGAYNEQFF. The CDR3 DNA is TGTGCCAGCAATCTAGCGGGAGCCTACAATGAGCAGTTCTTC.

V gene TRBV28 combines with J gene TRBJ1-5, with D possibly being TRBD1 (5 bases). The ends were cut back, 7 bases at V and 6 bases at J, with 16 bases in the middle. CDR3 size: 14 residues. Germline V lookup: CDR1 MDHEN, CDR2 SYDVKM. CDR3 sequence reads: CASTPGGGAQPQHF. The DNA of the CDR3 is TGTGCCAGCACCCCCGGGGGAGGGGCTCAGCCCCAGCATTTT.

The chain recombines TRBV29-1 with TRBJ2-3; 7 positions agree with TRBD2. Germline V gene sequence: CDR1 SQVTM, CDR2 ANQGSEA. With V trimmed by 6 bases and J by 1 base, 10 bases remained unmatched. CDR3 size: 15 residues. The CDR3, as DNA: TGCAGCGTCCAAATAACTAGCGTGGGCACAGATACGCAGTATTTT. Amino acid sequence: CSVQITSVGTDTQYF.

The V and J genes are TRBV7-9 and TRBJ2-3; 7 bases line up with TRBD2. This CDR3 region has 14 residues. After removal of 5 bases from V and 2 bases from J, the junction contained 4 bases not matched to a gene. Germline assignment: CDR1 SEHNR and CDR2 FQNEAQ (reference sequence). The CDR3 nucleotides are TGTGCCAGCAGCCTCCGGGACTACACAGATACGCAGTATTTT. Amino acids: CASSLRDYTDTQYF.

V usage is TRBV30 and J usage is TRBJ2-5; no clear D gene. The germline CDR1 and CDR2 sequences are GTSNPN and SVGIG (reference sequence). The CDR3 is made up of 11 amino acids. V dropped 0 bases and J dropped 5 bases, with 4 bases sitting between them. The CDR3 here is CAWSVTETQYF. In DNA form, the CDR3 reads TGTGCCTGGAGTGTTACCGAGACCCAGTACTTC. Based on the CDR3 plus reference TRBV30 and TRBJ2-5, the full variable domain is SQTIHQWPATLVQPVGSPLSLECTVEGTSNPNLYWYRQAAGRGLQLLFYSVGIGQISSEVPQNLSASRPQDRQFILSSKKLLLSDSGFYLCAWSVTETQYFGPGTRLLVL.

The chain's CDR3 is CASSEQGLNEQFF. The DNA of the CDR3 is TGTGCCAGCAGTGAGCAGGGTCTGAATGAGCAGTTCTTC. This chain joins TRBV2 and TRBJ2-1; a possible D gene is TRBD1 (5 bases). V gave up 3 bases and J gave up 7 bases, with 10 bases separating them. Looked up from germline, CDR1 is SNHLY and CDR2 is FYNNEI. There are 13 residues in the CDR3. Complete variable domain (other parts from reference TRBV2 and TRBJ2-1): EPEVTQTPSHQVTQMGQEVILRCVPISNHLYFYWYRQILGQKVEFLVSFYNNEISEKSEIFDDQFSVERPDGSNFTLKIRSTKLEDSAMYFCASSEQGLNEQFFGPGTRLTVL.

The J gene is TRBJ2-7, the V gene TRBV27, with TRBD1 matching over 10 bases. The CDR3 consists of 18 residues. Germline CDR1 is MNHEY and CDR2 is SMNVEV (reference sequence). Trimming removed 0 bases from V and 4 bases from J; junction bases left unmatched: 12. In DNA, the CDR3 is TGTGCCAGCAGTTTATCCTATCGGGACAGGGGTTTGGGGTACGAGCAGTACTTC. Its translation is CASSLSYRDRGLGYEQYF.

The V and J genes are TRBV7-9 and TRBJ1-6; D ambiguous. The CDR3 is 15 residues long. The germline V gene encodes CDR1 SEHNR and CDR2 FQNEAQ (reference sequence). V gave up 4 bases and J gave up 7 bases, with 14 bases separating them. The CDR3 protein is CASSSVAFDNSPLHF. DNA of the CDR3: TGTGCCAGCAGCTCTGTAGCTTTCGACAATTCACCCCTCCACTTT.

The V gene is TRBV9, the J gene TRBJ2-2; D unresolved. The CDR3 contains 14 residues. Looked up from germline, CDR1 is SGDLS and CDR2 is YYNGEE. The germline V and J ends were trimmed by 2 bases and 2 bases, with 7 bases remaining between them. The CDR3 nucleotides are TGTGCCAGCAGCGTTTGGGTAAACACCGGGGAGCTGTTTTTT. Translation: CASSVWVNTGELFF.

J is TRBJ2-3 and V is TRBV7-2, with D tentatively TRBD1 (6 bases). Looked up from germline, CDR1 is SGHTA and CDR2 is FQGNSA. V lost 1 base to trimming and J lost 2 bases, with 13 bases between them. The CDR3 consists of 16 residues. CDR3 region: CASSLGPGTPTDTQYF. DNA of the CDR3: TGTGCCAGCAGCTTAGGTCCCGGGACACCCACAGATACGCAGTATTTT.

The genes are TRBV29-1 and TRBJ1-1, with D hard to call. Trimming cost V 4 bases and J 3 bases, with 9 bases left between them. Germline CDR1 SQVTM, CDR2 ANQGSEA. The CDR3 spans 12 residues. The CDR3 reads CSVVGAHTEAFF. The CDR3 region has the DNA TGCAGCGTTGTGGGTGCCCACACTGAAGCTTTCTTT.

CDR3 sequence: CASRGWAMNEKLFF. In DNA, the CDR3 is TGTGCCAGCAGGGGATGGGCCATGAATGAAAAACTGTTTTTT. This chain links TRBV25-1 with TRBJ1-4; no clear D. The germline V and J ends were trimmed by 6 bases and 5 bases, with 13 bases remaining between them. The CDR3 totals 14 residues. Germline V gene lookup returns CDR1 MGHDK and CDR2 SYGVNS.

The rearrangement joins TRBV19 to TRBJ2-5, with D maybe TRBD2 (6 bases). V was shortened by 0 bases and J by 3 bases, with 11 bases between the two germline ends. Germline loops: CDR1 LNHDA, CDR2 SQIVND (reference sequence). The CDR3 loop spans 15 amino acids. The CDR3 reads CASSIEGGAKETQYF. Here the CDR3 DNA reads TGTGCCAGTAGTATAGAAGGAGGGGCCAAAGAGACCCAGTACTTC.